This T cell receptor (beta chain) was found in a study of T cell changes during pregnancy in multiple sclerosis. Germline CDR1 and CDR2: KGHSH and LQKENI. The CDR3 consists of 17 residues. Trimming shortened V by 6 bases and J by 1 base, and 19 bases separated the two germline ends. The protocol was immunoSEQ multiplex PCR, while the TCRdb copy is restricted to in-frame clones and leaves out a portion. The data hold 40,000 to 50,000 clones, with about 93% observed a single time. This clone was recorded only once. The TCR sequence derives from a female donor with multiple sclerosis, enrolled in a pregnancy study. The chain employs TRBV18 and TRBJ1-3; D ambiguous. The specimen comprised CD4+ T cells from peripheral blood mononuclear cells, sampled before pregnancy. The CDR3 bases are TGTGCCAGCTCTCCCTCCGGACTGGAATATTCTGGAAACACCATATATTTT. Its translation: CASSPSGLEYSGNTIYF.